The 20 T cell receptor beta chains listed next were all sequenced from one sample in a study of blood T cell repertoires in COVID-19. TCRdb's copy holds only in-frame clones and misses some; the assay was immunoSEQ multiplex PCR. Of about 220,000 clones listed, roughly 84% are singletons. The specimen sequenced was PBMCs or T cells enriched from blood (not recorded which). The source of these receptors is a woman between 40 and 55 years old who had recovered from COVID-19.

The rearrangement joins TRBV19 to TRBJ2-3; D is possibly TRBD1 (6 bases). Trimming shortened V by 5 bases and J by 6 bases, and 21 bases separated the two germline ends. Per the germline V gene, CDR1 is LNHDA and CDR2 is SQIVND (reference sequence). The CDR3 runs 16 residues. The CDR3 spells CASSAPDRLSHDTQYF. The CDR3, as DNA: TGTGCCAGTAGTGCTCCTGACAGGTTATCCCACGATACGCAGTATTTT. Full variable domain (outside the CDR3, taken from reference TRBV19 and TRBJ2-3): DGGITQSPKYLFRKEGQNVTLSCEQNLNHDAMYWYRQDPGQGLRLIYYSQIVNDFQKGDIAEGYSVSREKKESFPLTVTSAQKNPTAFYLCASSAPDRLSHDTQYFGPGTRLTVL.

This clone came up once. The V and J genes are TRBV28 and TRBJ1-1, with D possibly matching TRBD1 (5 bases). V lost 8 bases and J 1 base, leaving 14 bases between the germline ends. The germline V gene has CDR1 MDHEN and CDR2 SYDVKM. The CDR3 has 14 amino acids. The CDR3 region has the DNA TGTGCCAGCCACGACGCGGGGGGGAACACTGAAGCTTTCTTT. Amino acids: CASHDAGGNTEAFF.

The V call is TRBV19, the J call TRBJ1-2; D is perhaps TRBD1 (6 bases). This CDR3 region has 13 residues. V lost 7 bases and J 8 bases, leaving 17 bases between the germline ends. Germline V gene lookup returns CDR1 LNHDA and CDR2 SQIVND (reference sequence). CDR3 in amino acids: CASTDRGRGGYTF. CDR3 sequence (DNA): TGTGCCAGTACCGACCGGGGTAGGGGGGGCTACACCTTC.

The CDR3 nucleotides read TGTGCCAGCTCACTTGGCCCCCCCTCGCGGACAGGATTAAGTTATGGCTACACCTTC. This codes for CASSLGPPSRTGLSYGYTF. The rearrangement uses TRBV18 and TRBJ1-2; 7 nucleotides align to TRBD1. CDR1 KGHSH and CDR2 LQKENI come from the germline V gene. V shed 4 bases, J shed 5 bases, and the junction held 22 bases outside the gene matches. The CDR3 consists of 19 residues.

This clone showed up just a few times. This rearrangement joins TRBV28 to TRBJ1-3, with D unclear. Per germline, CDR1 MDHEN and CDR2 SYDVKM. The V and J ends lost 7 bases and 4 bases respectively, with 11 bases between them. CDR3 size: 13 residues. CDR3 sequence reads: CASTWSTGNTIYF. The CDR3 region has the DNA TGTGCCAGCACCTGGAGTACGGGAAACACCATATATTTT.

V usage is TRBV27 and J usage is TRBJ1-3, with D unclear. The V end lost 1 base, the J end lost 8 bases, and 6 bases lay between the germline ends. The CDR3 totals 12 residues. Germline CDR1 MNHEY, CDR2 SMNVEV (reference sequence). The CDR3 sequence: CASSLFRDTIYF. The CDR3, as DNA: TGTGCCAGCAGTTTATTCCGGGACACCATATATTTT.

The rearrangement links TRBV5-8 to TRBJ2-1; no clear D gene. The CDR3 sequence is 16 residues long. Germline loops: CDR1 SGHTS, CDR2 YDEGEE. Trimming pared 0 bases from V and 12 bases from J, leaving 22 bases between. CDR3 bases: TGTGCCAGCAGCTTGGATAAGCCGCCGCGGATATATGGGCAGTTCTTC. The encoded protein is CASSLDKPPRIYGQFF.

V and J are TRBV6-6 and TRBJ1-2; D ambiguous. Germline loops: CDR1 MNHNY, CDR2 SVGAGI (reference sequence). The CDR3 covers 14 residues. V lost 7 bases and J 3 bases, leaving 15 bases between the germline ends. In DNA form, the CDR3 reads TGTGCCAGCACCCGGAGGCAGAGTGACTATGGCTACACCTTC. This translates into CASTRRQSDYGYTF.

The rearrangement links TRBV11-2 to TRBJ2-7, with 8 bases matching TRBD2. Germline V gives CDR1 SGHAT, CDR2 FQNNGV. J gave up 2 bases and V 3 bases, and 6 bases lay outside the gene matches. This CDR3 is built from 15 residues. The CDR3 is CASSFSLAGPYEQYV. The DNA of the CDR3 is TGTGCCAGCAGCTTTAGCCTAGCGGGCCCCTACGAGCAGTACGTC.

This chain joins TRBV6-5 and TRBJ1-1, with 8 positions matching TRBD1. This CDR3 comprises 13 residues. Germline loops: CDR1 MNHEY, CDR2 SVGAGI. V dropped 7 bases and J dropped 3; count of bases not matched to a gene: 4. This chain's CDR3 is CASKIQGDTEAFF. The CDR3 DNA reads as TGTGCCAGCAAAATACAGGGGGACACTGAAGCTTTCTTT.

The J gene is TRBJ1-2, the V gene TRBV2, with 9 bases fitting TRBD1. CDR3 length equals 15 residues. With 6 bases clipped from V and 8 bases from J, the junction kept 13 bases outside the gene matches. The germline gives CDR1 SNHLY, CDR2 FYNNEI. CDR3 DNA: TGTGCCAGCAGCCTGCTCGGGACAGGGAGGGGAGGCTACACCTTC. This encodes CASSLLGTGRGGYTF.

This clone appeared once. V and J are TRBV6-5 and TRBJ2-1; 10 bases are a match to TRBD2. With V trimmed by 5 bases and J by 3 bases, 4 bases remained unmatched. CDR1 and CDR2 from the germline V gene are MNHEY and SVGAGI. This CDR3 comprises 15 residues. CDR3 residues: CASSPSGSLYNEQFF. CDR3 in DNA: TGTGCCAGCAGTCCTAGCGGGAGCCTCTACAATGAGCAGTTCTTC.

This sequence joins TRBV7-3 and TRBJ2-3; the D gene is possibly TRBD2 (5 bases). Germline values: CDR1 SGHTA, CDR2 FQGTGA. Trimming stripped 6 bases from V and 1 base from J, with 11 bases between. There are 14 residues in the CDR3. The CDR3 region is CASSKVGGTDTQYF. DNA for the CDR3: TGTGCCAGCAGTAAAGTGGGAGGCACAGATACGCAGTATTTT.

The J gene is TRBJ1-4, the V gene TRBV6-6; no clear D. This CDR3 comprises 12 residues. Germline V gene sequence: CDR1 MNHNY, CDR2 SVGAGI (reference sequence). V shed 0 bases and J shed 8 bases, with 4 bases lying between them. The CDR3 coding sequence is TGTGCCAGCAGTTACTCCCCGGAAAAACTGTTTTTT. Translating it yields CASSYSPEKLFF.

V is TRBV18 and J is TRBJ2-5; perhaps TRBD2 as D (5 bases). The ends were cut back, 2 bases at V and 4 bases at J, with 11 bases in the middle. Germline CDR1 is KGHSH and CDR2 is LQKENI. The CDR3 consists of 14 residues. CDR3 nucleotide sequence: TGTGCCAGCTCACCAGGGATCGGAGGAGAGACCCAGTACTTC. This sequence encodes CASSPGIGGETQYF. Together with reference TRBV18 and TRBJ2-5, the CDR3 gives the full variable domain: NAGVMQNPRHLVRRRGQEARLRCSPMKGHSHVYWYRQLPEEGLKFMVYLQKENIIDESGMPKERFSAEFPKEGPSILRIQQVVRGDSAAYFCASSPGIGGETQYFGPGTRLLVL.

The gene calls are TRBV28 and TRBJ1-1, with D perhaps matching TRBD1 (6 bases). CDR1 MDHEN and CDR2 SYDVKM come from the germline V gene. Trimming left V 6 bases short and J 2 bases short, with 19 bases between. The CDR3 loop spans 16 amino acids. The CDR3 is CASSILRDTINTEAFF. CDR3 sequence (DNA): TGTGCCAGCAGCATCCTTAGGGACACCATAAACACTGAAGCTTTCTTT.

The chain links TRBV12-3 or TRBV12-4 to TRBJ1-2; no clear D gene. This CDR3 spans 11 amino acids. With 5 bases removed from V and 4 bases from J, the gap between germline ends came to 5 bases. DNA of the CDR3: TGTGCCAGCAGTCCCTCCTATGGCTACACCTTC. It is translated as CASSPSYGYTF.

This clone was seen a handful of times. The genes are TRBV5-4 and TRBJ2-7; tentative D call: TRBD2 (6 bases). The V and J ends lost 3 bases and 2 bases respectively, with 15 bases between them. In germline, CDR1 is SGHNT, CDR2 YYREEE (reference sequence). The CDR3 contains 15 residues. The CDR3 protein is CASSSYGGTAYEQYF. DNA of the CDR3: TGTGCCAGCAGCTCGTATGGCGGGACCGCCTACGAGCAGTACTTC. Full variable domain (remainder filled in from reference TRBV5-4 and TRBJ2-7): ETGVTQSPTHLIKTRGQQVTLRCSSQSGHNTVSWYQQALGQGPQFIFQYYREEENGRGNFPPRFSGLQFPNYSSELNVNALELDDSALYLCASSSYGGTAYEQYFGPGTRLTVT.

The count of this clone is one. The gene calls are TRBV4-2 and TRBJ2-7; the D gene is possibly TRBD2 (6 bases). The germline CDR1 and CDR2 sequences are LGHNA and YNFKEQ. The CDR3 contains 14 residues. Trimming took 3 bases from V and 1 from J, leaving 10 bases between them. CDR3 bases: TGTGCCAGCAGCCAGGCGGGACTTTCCTACGAGCAGTACTTC. Translating gives CASSQAGLSYEQYF.

V usage is TRBV19 and J usage is TRBJ2-1, with a tentative D call TRBD2 (5 bases). The V gene's germline CDR1 is LNHDA and CDR2 SQIVND (reference sequence). The CDR3 has 15 residues. Trimming cost V 3 bases and J 3 bases, with 12 bases left between them. CDR3 region: CASSIESGFYNEQFF. Here the CDR3 DNA reads TGTGCCAGTAGTATCGAAAGCGGCTTCTACAATGAGCAGTTCTTC.